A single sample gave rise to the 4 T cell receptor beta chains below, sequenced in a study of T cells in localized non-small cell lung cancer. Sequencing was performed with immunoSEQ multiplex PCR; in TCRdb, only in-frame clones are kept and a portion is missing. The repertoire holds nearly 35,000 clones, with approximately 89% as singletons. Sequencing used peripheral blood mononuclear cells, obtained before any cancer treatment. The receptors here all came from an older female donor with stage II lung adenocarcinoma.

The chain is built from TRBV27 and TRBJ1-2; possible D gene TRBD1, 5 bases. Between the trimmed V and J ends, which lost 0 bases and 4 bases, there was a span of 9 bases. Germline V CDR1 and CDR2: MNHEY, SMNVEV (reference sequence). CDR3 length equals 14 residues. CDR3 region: CASSLSRGTYGYTF. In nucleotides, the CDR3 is TGTGCCAGCAGTTTATCGCGGGGGACCTATGGCTACACCTTC.

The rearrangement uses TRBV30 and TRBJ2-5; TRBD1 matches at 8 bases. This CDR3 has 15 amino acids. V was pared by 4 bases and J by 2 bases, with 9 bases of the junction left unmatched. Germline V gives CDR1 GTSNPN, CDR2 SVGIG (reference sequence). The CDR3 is CAWITWDRTQETQYF. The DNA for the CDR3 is TGTGCCTGGATAACCTGGGACAGGACTCAAGAGACCCAGTACTTC.

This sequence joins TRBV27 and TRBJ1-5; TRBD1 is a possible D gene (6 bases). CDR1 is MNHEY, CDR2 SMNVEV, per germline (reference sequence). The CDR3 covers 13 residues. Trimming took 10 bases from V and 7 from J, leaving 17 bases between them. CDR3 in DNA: TGTGCCACAGCAGGGAACAGGGACCAGCCCCAGCATTTT. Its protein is CATAGNRDQPQHF.

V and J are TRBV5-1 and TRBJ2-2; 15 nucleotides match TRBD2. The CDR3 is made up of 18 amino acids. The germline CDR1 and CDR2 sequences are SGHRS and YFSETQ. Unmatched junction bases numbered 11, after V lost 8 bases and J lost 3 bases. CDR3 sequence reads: CASNQGLAGGKYTGELFF. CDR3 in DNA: TGCGCCAGTAATCAGGGACTAGCGGGAGGAAAGTACACCGGGGAGCTGTTTTTT.